This T cell receptor (beta chain) was captured in a study of beta chain features in type 1 diabetes. What was sequenced were expressed TCRB transcripts, since all of the isolated RNA had been reverse transcribed. Clones were sequenced by immunoSEQ multiplex PCR, and TCRdb holds only the in-frame ones, with some missing. The sample includes about 350,000 clones, around a fifth of them seen just once. The V segment lost 4 bases and the J segment 8 bases; nucleotides outside the gene matches: 8. The CDR3 extends over 14 amino acids. Germline loops: CDR1 SGDLS, CDR2 YYNGEE. The TCR was taken from a woman aged 18-30 years in good health. Sequenced material: naive CD4+ T cells from blood. V and J are TRBV9 and TRBJ2-1, with 8 bases that match TRBD1. In nucleotides, the CDR3 is TGTGCCAGCAGCCCAAGGACAGGGCGACATGAGCAGTTCTTC. This sequence encodes CASSPRTGRHEQFF.